This T cell receptor beta chain was identified during a study of T-cell reconstitution after alpha-beta-depleted transplantation in children. The V end was cut by 6 bases, the J end by 1 base, with 12 bases between. This CDR3 has 15 residues. Germline values: CDR1 LNHDA, CDR2 SQIVND (reference sequence). Unique molecular identifiers tagged the TCRbeta library. One entry per CDR3 protein, called by TCRdb with MiXCR from the PCR reads. This repertoire shows a few hundred thousand distinct CDR3 sequences, approximately 12% found once; its top ten account for around 5.8%. The clonotype originates from a human donor who donated a stem cell graft to a child with combined immunodeficiency. Specimen: PBMCs from the stem cell graft donor, collected from the stem cell graft. The chain employs TRBV19 and TRBJ2-2, with D tentatively TRBD1 (6 bases). The chain's CDR3 is CASRGLDRNTGELFF. The DNA of the CDR3 is TGTGCCAGTAGAGGGTTGGACAGGAACACCGGGGAGCTGTTTTTT. Full variable domain (rest looked up from reference TRBV19 and TRBJ2-2): DGGITQSPKYLFRKEGQNVTLSCEQNLNHDAMYWYRQDPGQGLRLIYYSQIVNDFQKGDIAEGYSVSREKKESFPLTVTSAQKNPTAFYLCASRGLDRNTGELFFGEGSRLTVL.